This T cell receptor beta chain was sequenced in a study of blood T cell repertoires in COVID-19. Germline CDR1 SNHLY, CDR2 FYNNEI. The CDR3 sequence is 13 residues long. The V end was cut by 4 bases, the J end by 0 bases, with 7 bases between. Measured with immunoSEQ multiplex PCR; TCRdb has only the in-frame clones, and not every one. This table has approximately 260,000 clones, around 88% appearing once. The receptor's source is a woman between 35 and 50 years old with acute COVID-19. The sample taken for sequencing was PBMCs or T cells enriched from blood (not recorded which). This chain joins TRBV2 and TRBJ2-7; possible D gene TRBD1, 5 bases. CDR3 DNA: TGTGCCAGCAGTGCAGGGATCTCCTACGAGCAGTACTTC. The encoded protein is CASSAGISYEQYF.